The T cell receptor beta chain described here comes from a study of blood T cell repertoires in COVID-19. Sequencing was performed with immunoSEQ multiplex PCR; in TCRdb, only in-frame clones are kept and a portion is missing. The data hold under 20,000 clones, with about four fifths observed a single time. CDR1 MNHEY and CDR2 SVGEGT come from the germline V gene. V was clipped by 2 bases and J by 1 base; unmatched bases: 4. The CDR3 has 16 amino acids. Material: peripheral blood. This receptor was obtained from a man of 80 years or more with acute or convalescent COVID-19. The chain has TRBV6-2 or TRBV6-3 and TRBJ2-2, with 7 bases aligning to TRBD1. Written as DNA, the CDR3 is TGTGCCAGCAGTTACACCCGGACAGGGAACACCGGGGAGCTGTTTTTT. Amino acids: CASSYTRTGNTGELFF.